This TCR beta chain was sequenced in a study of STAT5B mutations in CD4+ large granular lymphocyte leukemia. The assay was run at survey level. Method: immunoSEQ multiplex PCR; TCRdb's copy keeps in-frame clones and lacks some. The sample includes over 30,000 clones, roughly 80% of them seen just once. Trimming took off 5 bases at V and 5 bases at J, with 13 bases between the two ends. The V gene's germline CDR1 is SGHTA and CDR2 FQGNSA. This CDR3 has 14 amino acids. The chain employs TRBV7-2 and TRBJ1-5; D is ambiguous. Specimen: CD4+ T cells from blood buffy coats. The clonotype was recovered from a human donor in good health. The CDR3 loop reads CASSPGWRDQPQHF. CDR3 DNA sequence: TGTGCCAGCAGCCCCGGTTGGAGGGATCAGCCCCAGCATTTT.